Shown below are 26 T cell receptor beta chains from a single sample sequenced in a study of T cell changes during pregnancy in multiple sclerosis. Assay: immunoSEQ multiplex PCR; the TCRdb copy retains only in-frame clones and omits some. Here the sample spans around 44,000 clones, approximately 92% being singletons. The specimen was peripheral blood. The source is a female donor with multiple sclerosis, enrolled in a pregnancy study.

V usage is TRBV19 and J usage is TRBJ1-3, with 9 positions matching TRBD1. J was trimmed by 0 bases and V by 3 bases; bases with no gene match: 12. CDR1 and CDR2 (germline): LNHDA, SQIVND (reference sequence). The length of the CDR3 is 19 residues. Here the CDR3 reads CASSMKDRGFVNSGNTIYF. The CDR3 region has the DNA TGTGCCAGTAGTATGAAGGACAGGGGATTCGTTAACTCTGGAAACACCATATATTTT. Using reference TRBV19 and TRBJ1-3 for the parts outside the CDR3, the full variable domain is DGGITQSPKYLFRKEGQNVTLSCEQNLNHDAMYWYRQDPGQGLRLIYYSQIVNDFQKGDIAEGYSVSREKKESFPLTVTSAQKNPTAFYLCASSMKDRGFVNSGNTIYFGEGSWLTVV.

This clone ranks as medium-sized. The rearrangement joins TRBV2 to TRBJ2-7; 12 nucleotides match TRBD1. In germline, CDR1 is SNHLY, CDR2 FYNNEI. This CDR3 has 16 residues. The trim removed 6 bases at V and 3 bases at J, leaving 9 bases unmatched. The CDR3 DNA is TGTGCCAGCAGCGCAACAGGGACAGGGGGCTTCTACGAGCAGTACTTC. This gives the protein CASSATGTGGFYEQYF.

V and J are TRBV7-6 and TRBJ1-1; D unclear. Trimming cost V 2 bases and J 1 base, with 11 bases left between them. Germline assignment: CDR1 SGHVS and CDR2 FNYEAQ. The CDR3 covers 15 residues. The CDR3 bases are TGTGCCAGCAGCTTAATTGTTGGTCAGAACACTGAAGCTTTCTTT. It specifies CASSLIVGQNTEAFF. Using reference TRBV7-6 and TRBJ1-1 for the parts outside the CDR3, the full variable domain is GAGVSQSPRYKVTKRGQDVALRCDPISGHVSLYWYRQALGQGPEFLTYFNYEAQQDKSGLPNDRFSAERPEGSISTLTIQRTEQRDSAMYRCASSLIVGQNTEAFFGQGTRLTVV.

The DNA of the CDR3 is TGTGCCTGGAGTAAAACAGCTGAAAAACTGTTTTTT. As protein: CAWSKTAEKLFF. The V call is TRBV30, the J call TRBJ1-4; D is unclear. V lost 2 bases, J lost 7 bases, and 8 bases lay in between. This CDR3 has 12 residues. Per the germline V gene, CDR1 is GTSNPN and CDR2 is SVGIG (reference sequence).

The chain carries TRBV4-2 and TRBJ2-5; D remains unclear. Germline V CDR1 and CDR2: LGHNA, YNFKEQ. The CDR3 covers 13 residues. Trimming stripped 0 bases from V and 4 bases from J, with 6 bases between. The CDR3 reads CASSQDWRETQYF. DNA of the CDR3: TGTGCCAGCAGCCAAGACTGGAGAGAGACCCAGTACTTC.

The DNA for the CDR3 is TGTGCCAGCAGTAGGACTAGCGGGAAAGAGACCCAGTACTTC. Protein sequence: CASSRTSGKETQYF. J is TRBJ2-5 and V is TRBV6-5; 12 nucleotides line up with TRBD2. Trimming at V came to 5 bases and at J to 3 bases, leaving 1 base not matched to a gene. The CDR3 covers 14 residues. CDR1 and CDR2 (germline): MNHEY, SVGAGI.

The chain recombines TRBV4-3 with TRBJ2-7; 7 bases fit TRBD1. The CDR3 covers 16 residues. The germline CDR1 and CDR2 sequences are LGHNA and YSLEER. V shed 0 bases and J 5 bases; nucleotides not matched to a gene: 10. Written as DNA, the CDR3 is TGCGCCAGCAGCCAAGACTACACAGGGGCCGGCCACGAGCAGTACTTC. Translating it yields CASSQDYTGAGHEQYF.

The sample holds one count of this clone. V gene TRBV10-3 combines with J gene TRBJ1-3; no firm D call. Germline-derived CDR1 and CDR2 are ENHRY and SYGVKD. CDR3 length: 12 amino acids. V dropped 7 bases and J dropped 8 bases, with 12 bases sitting between them. CDR3 protein: CAITTTGDTIYF. The CDR3 coding sequence is TGTGCCATCACCACTACCGGGGACACCATATATTTT.

The chain uses TRBV27 and TRBJ2-6; D remains unclear. The length of the CDR3 is 14 residues. Trimming pared 5 bases from V and 3 bases from J, leaving 8 bases between. CDR1 is MNHEY, CDR2 SMNVEV, per germline (reference sequence). For the CDR3, the DNA is TGTGCCAGCAGTCCCGTCGGTGGGGCCAACGTCCTGACTTTC. It specifies CASSPVGGANVLTF.

V and J are TRBV18 and TRBJ1-1; 10 bases align to TRBD1. Germline V gene sequence: CDR1 KGHSH, CDR2 LQKENI. J gave up 5 bases and V 3 bases, and 6 bases lay outside the gene matches. This CDR3 has 15 residues. The CDR3 reads CASSPTTGGETEAFF. The CDR3 DNA reads as TGTGCCAGCTCACCTACGACAGGGGGCGAAACTGAAGCTTTCTTT.

The chain combines TRBV7-2 with TRBJ2-5; TRBD2 is a possible D gene (6 bases). In germline, CDR1 is SGHTA, CDR2 FQGNSA. The V and J ends lost 5 bases and 2 bases respectively, with 9 bases between them. The CDR3 covers 13 residues. The CDR3 DNA follows: TGTGCCAGCAGCCGGGACTCTCAAGAGACCCAGTACTTC. Protein sequence: CASSRDSQETQYF.

The chain links TRBV4-1 to TRBJ1-3; weak D call: TRBD1 (5 bases). Germline-derived CDR1 and CDR2 are MGHRA and YSYEKL. Trimming removed 4 bases at V and 3 bases at J, with 13 bases between. This CDR3 region has 15 residues. The CDR3 region is CASSLGRRGGNTIYF. The CDR3 nucleotides are TGCGCCAGCAGCCTAGGAAGGAGGGGTGGAAACACCATATATTTT.

The chain joins TRBV11-1 to TRBJ2-5; 8 nucleotides line up with TRBD2. Germline V lookup: CDR1 SGHAT, CDR2 FQDESV (reference sequence). The V and J ends lost 3 bases and 2 bases, in that order; junction bases with no gene match: 8. This CDR3 comprises 16 residues. Here the CDR3 reads CASSFLSAGGQETQYF. Here the CDR3 DNA reads TGTGCCAGCAGCTTCCTTTCCGCGGGAGGACAAGAGACCCAGTACTTC.

CDR3 region: CASSLLGGQPQHF. CDR3 sequence (DNA): TGTGCCAGCAGCTTACTTGGGGGTCAGCCCCAGCATTTT. This chain links TRBV7-3 with TRBJ1-5; weak D call: TRBD1 (5 bases). The CDR3 covers 13 residues. Germline V gene sequence: CDR1 SGHTA, CDR2 FQGTGA. Trimming took 2 bases from V and 6 from J, leaving 8 bases between them.

J is TRBJ2-5 and V is TRBV10-3; TRBD1 matches 7 bases. The CDR3 length is 13 residues. Per the germline V gene, CDR1 is ENHRY and CDR2 is SYGVKD. With V trimmed by 9 bases and J by 1 base, 5 bases remained unmatched. The DNA of the CDR3 is TGTGCCATTTCGACAGGGTCCCAAGAGACCCAGTACTTC. It is translated as CAISTGSQETQYF.

This clone was picked up one time. The chain couples TRBV27 to TRBJ2-1; weak D call: TRBD1 (6 bases). Between the trimmed V and J ends, which lost 5 bases and 13 bases, there was a span of 18 bases. This CDR3 has 13 residues. Per the germline V gene, CDR1 is MNHEY and CDR2 is SMNVEV (reference sequence). For the CDR3, the DNA is TGTGCCAGCAGTCCTACAGGGTTAGTCCGACAGTTCTTC. It specifies CASSPTGLVRQFF.

In this sample, this clone turned up a few times. The J gene is TRBJ2-6, the V gene TRBV4-1; perhaps TRBD1 as D (6 bases). This CDR3 region has 16 residues. Germline-derived CDR1 and CDR2 are MGHRA and YSYEKL. The V and J ends lost 4 bases and 3 bases respectively, with 13 bases between them. In DNA, the CDR3 is TGCGCCAGCAGCCGAGAACAGGGAAGTGGGGCCAACGTCCTGACTTTC. It yields the protein CASSREQGSGANVLTF.

This clone appeared a few times. The chain uses TRBV14 and TRBJ2-7; TRBD1 matches at 7 bases. Per germline, CDR1 SGHDN and CDR2 FVKESK. Germline trimming cut 3 bases from V and 3 bases from J; bases unmatched to any gene: 5. The CDR3 contains 14 residues. DNA for the CDR3: TGTGCCAGCAGCCAGGGACAGCTTAACTACGAGCAGTACTTC. Amino acid sequence: CASSQGQLNYEQYF.

The V and J genes are TRBV29-1 and TRBJ2-7, with TRBD1 matching 11 bases. The CDR3 totals 15 residues. The ends lost 3 bases at V and 1 base at J; junction bases unmatched: 5. Per the germline V gene, CDR1 is SQVTM and CDR2 is ANQGSEA. The CDR3 sequence: CSVDRGQGASYEQYF. The DNA of the CDR3 is TGCAGCGTTGATAGAGGACAGGGGGCATCCTACGAGCAGTACTTC.

Here the CDR3 reads CASSWSGRIEETQYF. CDR3 in DNA: TGTGCCAGCAGTTGGAGCGGGAGGATCGAAGAGACCCAGTACTTC. This sequence joins TRBV27 and TRBJ2-5, with TRBD2 identical over 9 bases. V was pared by 4 bases and J by 3 bases, with 6 bases of the junction left unmatched. In germline, CDR1 is MNHEY, CDR2 SMNVEV (reference sequence). The CDR3 extends over 15 amino acids.

The chain uses TRBV30 and TRBJ1-2; 7 bases are shared with TRBD1. The CDR3 extends over 14 amino acids. The germline V gene has CDR1 GTSNPN and CDR2 SVGIG (reference sequence). V trimming: 5 bases; J trimming: 7 bases; junction bases outside the gene matches: 13. The CDR3 DNA sequence: TGTGCCTGGGACTGGGACGACAGGGAAGGTGGCTACACCTTC. Translated: CAWDWDDREGGYTF.

The V call is TRBV27, the J call TRBJ2-2; 9 nucleotides align to TRBD1. The germline gives CDR1 MNHEY, CDR2 SMNVEV (reference sequence). V shed 2 bases and J 5 bases; nucleotides not matched to a gene: 0. The CDR3 sequence is 14 residues long. The CDR3, as DNA: TGTGCCAGCAGTTTAGACAGGGGGACCGGGGAGCTGTTTTTT. The encoded protein is CASSLDRGTGELFF.

This chain joins TRBV5-1 and TRBJ1-5, with D possibly TRBD1 on 5 matching bases. In germline, CDR1 is SGHRS, CDR2 YFSETQ. V shed 4 bases and J shed 5 bases, with 13 bases lying between them. This CDR3 is built from 14 residues. CDR3 amino acids: CASSPRVGDQPQHF. The CDR3 bases are TGCGCCAGCAGCCCCAGGGTAGGAGATCAGCCCCAGCATTTT.

This clone was seen once. The chain employs TRBV6-6 and TRBJ2-5; tentative D call: TRBD1 (6 bases). Germline V lookup: CDR1 MNHNY, CDR2 SVGAGI (reference sequence). V lost 2 bases to trimming and J lost 2 bases, with 9 bases between them. The CDR3 runs to 14 residues. CDR3 DNA sequence: TGTGCCAGCAGTTACGACGGACAGCAAGAGACCCAGTACTTC. It encodes CASSYDGQQETQYF.

V and J are TRBV30 and TRBJ1-1; 9 nucleotides line up with TRBD1. There are 12 residues in the CDR3. Germline lookup yields CDR1 GTSNPN and CDR2 SVGIG (reference sequence). V was pared by 8 bases and J by 1 base, with 2 bases of the junction left unmatched. This CDR3 is CAGTGQNTEAFF. The CDR3 DNA reads as TGTGCCGGGACAGGGCAGAACACTGAAGCTTTCTTT.

This chain connects TRBV5-1 to TRBJ1-1; TRBD1 aligns across 9 bases. Germline V gene lookup returns CDR1 SGHRS and CDR2 YFSETQ. The ends lost 3 bases at V and 3 bases at J; junction bases unmatched: 0. CDR3 length equals 13 residues. The CDR3 sequence is CASSWTGDTEAFF. CDR3 DNA sequence: TGCGCCAGCAGCTGGACAGGGGACACTGAAGCTTTCTTT.